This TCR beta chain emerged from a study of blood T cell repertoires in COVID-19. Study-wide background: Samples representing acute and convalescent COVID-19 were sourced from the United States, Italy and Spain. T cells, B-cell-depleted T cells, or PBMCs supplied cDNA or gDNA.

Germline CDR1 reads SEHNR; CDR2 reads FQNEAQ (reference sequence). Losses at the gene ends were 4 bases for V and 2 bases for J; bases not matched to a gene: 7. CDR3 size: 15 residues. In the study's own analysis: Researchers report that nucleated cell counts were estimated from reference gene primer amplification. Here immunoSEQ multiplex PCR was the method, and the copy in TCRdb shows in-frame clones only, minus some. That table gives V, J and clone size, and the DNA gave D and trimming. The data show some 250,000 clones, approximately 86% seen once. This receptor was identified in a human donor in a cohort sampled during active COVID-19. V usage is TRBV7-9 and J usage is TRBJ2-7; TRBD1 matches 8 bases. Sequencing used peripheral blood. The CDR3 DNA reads TGTGCCAGCAGCTCAGGGGGCGGAACGGCCTACGAGCAGTACTTC. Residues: CASSSGGGTAYEQYF.